These 26 T cell receptor beta chains were all obtained from the same sample, sequenced in a study of response to subunit inactivated influenza vaccine. TCRdb ran MiXCR on the RT-PCR reads and lists one entry per CDR3 protein. This repertoire shows more than 450,000 distinct CDR3 sequences, about 10% found once; its top ten account for 10%. The sample here was PBMCs from blood, taken on the day of vaccination. Receptors were obtained from a man aged 50 to 59 who received an inactivated influenza vaccine.

This clonotype has only a few counts. The rearrangement joins TRBV5-1 to TRBJ2-3, with 7 nucleotides matching TRBD1. The J segment lost 1 base and the V segment lost 0 bases, leaving 5 bases of the junction unmatched. The CDR3 is made up of 16 amino acids. Germline assignment: CDR1 SGHRS and CDR2 YFSETQ. The CDR3 reads CASSLAGTVGTDTQYF. For the CDR3, the DNA is TGCGCCAGCAGCTTGGCGGGGACAGTGGGCACAGATACGCAGTATTTT.

This clonotype was recorded a few times. The V and J genes are TRBV6-2 or TRBV6-3 and TRBJ1-6; perhaps TRBD1 as D (6 bases). Germline CDR1 is MNHEY and CDR2 is SVGEGT. This CDR3 is 15 amino acids long. Deletions cut 5 bases from V and 10 bases from J, with 18 bases between. DNA of the CDR3: TGTGCCAGCAGTCAACACTTACAGGGAGGGTCACCCCTCCACTTT. Its translation: CASSQHLQGGSPLHF.

The chain has TRBV5-1 and TRBJ2-5, with D perhaps matching TRBD2 (6 bases). This CDR3 is built from 14 residues. Trimming stripped 5 bases from V and 5 bases from J, with 16 bases between. Germline values: CDR1 SGHRS, CDR2 YFSETQ. The CDR3 here is CASSQAGLLETQYF. The DNA for the CDR3 is TGCGCCAGCAGTCAAGCTGGACTACTGGAGACCCAGTACTTC. Filled out from reference TRBV5-1 and TRBJ2-5, the complete variable domain reads KAGVTQTPRYLIKTRGQQVTLSCSPISGHRSVSWYQQTPGQGLQFLFEYFSETQRNKGNFPGRFSGRQFSNSRSEMNVSTLELGDSALYLCASSQAGLLETQYFGPGTRLLVL.

The genes are TRBV12-3 or TRBV12-4 and TRBJ1-1, with D possibly TRBD1 on 5 matching bases. The CDR3 contains 14 residues. The V end lost 7 bases, the J end lost 2 bases, and 14 bases lay between the germline ends. For the CDR3, the DNA is TGTGCCAGCACCGCTGGGGCTTTAAACACTGAAGCTTTCTTT. Residues: CASTAGALNTEAFF.

The V call is TRBV5-5, the J call TRBJ2-1, with TRBD2 matching over 9 bases. The CDR3 is 15 residues long. The germline gives CDR1 SGHKS, CDR2 YYEKEE (reference sequence). V trimming: 4 bases; J trimming: 6 bases; junction bases outside the gene matches: 8. The DNA of the CDR3 is TGTGCCAGCAGCAGGCCCGGGACTAGCCTCAATGAGCAGTTCTTC. It codes for CASSRPGTSLNEQFF.

This clonotype was counted many times. J is TRBJ1-4 and V is TRBV12-3 or TRBV12-4, with D hard to call. The CDR3 length is 11 residues. The V and J ends lost 6 bases and 5 bases respectively, with 4 bases between them. The CDR3 DNA is TGTGCCAGCAGGTCAAATGAAAAACTGTTTTTT. It is translated as CASRSNEKLFF.

This clonotype was seen at least ten times. The chain carries TRBV10-3 and TRBJ2-3; 7 positions agree with TRBD2. CDR3 size: 15 residues. Trimming cost V 0 bases and J 0 bases; bases outside gene matches: 0. CDR1 and CDR2 from the germline V gene are ENHRY and SYGVKD. For the CDR3, the DNA is TGTGCCATCAGTGAGTCTAGCGGGAGCACAGATACGCAGTATTTT. Encoded protein: CAISESSGSTDTQYF.

This clonotype was counted at least ten times. The rearrangement joins TRBV24-1 to TRBJ2-1; maybe TRBD1 (6 bases). Trimming took 9 bases from V and 6 from J, leaving 17 bases between them. This CDR3 spans 14 amino acids. Germline values: CDR1 KGHDR, CDR2 SFDVKD. CDR3 nucleotides: TGTGCCACCGGTCGAGGGGGAAGGGGCAATGAGCAGTTCTTC. Encoded protein: CATGRGGRGNEQFF.

This clonotype was counted ten times or more. The CDR3 DNA reads as TGTGCCAGCAGCACAATCGGACTAGCGGCGGATAGCTCCTACAATGAGCAGTTCTTC. The encoded protein is CASSTIGLAADSSYNEQFF. The V gene is TRBV7-3, the J gene TRBJ2-1; 10 bases map to TRBD2. CDR3 length equals 19 residues. V lost 5 bases and J lost 0; bases outside the gene matches: 13. The germline V gene encodes CDR1 SGHTA and CDR2 FQGTGA.

This clonotype has more than one count but fewer than ten. The genes are TRBV7-2 and TRBJ2-5; 7 nucleotides align to TRBD1. In germline, CDR1 is SGHTA, CDR2 FQGNSA. The V segment lost 4 bases and the J segment 2 bases; nucleotides outside the gene matches: 10. This CDR3 spans 16 amino acids. CDR3 region: CASSSNRQGPQETQYF. DNA for the CDR3: TGTGCCAGCAGCTCGAATAGACAGGGACCTCAAGAGACCCAGTACTTC. The full variable domain, rest sourced from reference TRBV7-2 and TRBJ2-5, is GAGVSQSPSNKVTEKGKDVELRCDPISGHTALYWYRQSLGQGLEFLIYFQGNSAPDKSGLPSDRFSAERTGGSVSTLTIQRTQQEDSAVYLCASSSNRQGPQETQYFGPGTRLLVL.

This clonotype was seen only a few times. The CDR3 DNA reads TGTGCCATCAGTGAGTCCCGGACCTCCACCGGGGAGCTGTTTTTT. Protein: CAISESRTSTGELFF. V and J are TRBV10-3 and TRBJ2-2; unclear D gene. The CDR3 contains 15 residues. Trimming left V 0 bases short and J 4 bases short, with 9 bases between. CDR1 ENHRY and CDR2 SYGVKD come from the germline V gene.

This clonotype was seen many times. This sequence joins TRBV20-1 and TRBJ2-5; D perhaps matches TRBD1 (6 bases). With 8 bases removed from V and 7 bases from J, the gap between germline ends came to 20 bases. The CDR3 extends over 13 amino acids. Germline values: CDR1 DFQATT, CDR2 SNEGSKA (reference sequence). This chain's CDR3 is CSTSVGAAWTQYF. CDR3 nucleotide sequence: TGCAGTACTTCTGTGGGGGCCGCCTGGACCCAGTACTTC.

This rearrangement joins TRBV7-2 to TRBJ2-5; TRBD1 agrees at 8 bases. CDR1 is SGHTA and CDR2 is FQGNSA in the germline V gene. V lost 1 base and J lost 5; bases outside the gene matches: 6. The CDR3 spans 15 residues. The CDR3 coding sequence is TGTGCCAGCAGCTTAGGACACAGGGGGTCGGAGACCCAGTACTTC. It is translated as CASSLGHRGSETQYF.

There are a few counts of this clonotype. This chain connects TRBV5-5 to TRBJ2-3, with D maybe TRBD1 (6 bases). The V end was cut by 0 bases, the J end by 5 bases, with 13 bases between. Looked up from germline, CDR1 is SGHKS and CDR2 is YYEKEE (reference sequence). This CDR3 is 15 amino acids long. Written as DNA, the CDR3 is TGTGCCAGCAGCTTGGATGGGGGCTATGGAGATACGCAGTATTTT. This sequence encodes CASSLDGGYGDTQYF.

V usage is TRBV6-1 and J usage is TRBJ1-6, with a weak D call TRBD1 (6 bases). Trimming cost V 6 bases and J 7 bases, with 25 bases left between them. CDR1 and CDR2 (germline): MNHNS, SASEGT. The length of the CDR3 is 18 residues. The CDR3 is CASSPGHPGGYRNSPLHF. Here the CDR3 DNA reads TGTGCCAGCAGCCCGGGACACCCGGGGGGCTATCGAAATTCACCCCTCCACTTT.

This clonotype was counted a few times. V is TRBV20-1 and J is TRBJ2-7; 10 bases are shared with TRBD2. The CDR3 covers 15 residues. Germline V gene sequence: CDR1 DFQATT, CDR2 SNEGSKA (reference sequence). V shed 4 bases, J shed 5 bases, and the junction held 11 bases outside the gene matches. The CDR3 region has the DNA TGCAGTGCTAAAAGCGGGGGGGCCAGGTCGGACGAGCAGTACTTC. Its translation: CSAKSGGARSDEQYF.

CDR3 protein: CARSLEGNTIYF. The CDR3 DNA reads TGTGCCAGAAGCTTGGAAGGAAACACCATATATTTT. J is TRBJ1-3 and V is TRBV5-3, with no clear D. TRBV5-3 is classed as an ORF, of uncertain function. V was shortened by 0 bases and J by 4 bases, with 2 bases between the two germline ends. The CDR3 consists of 12 residues.

This sequence joins TRBV7-2 and TRBJ2-5; D gene uncertain. Germline CDR1 is SGHTA and CDR2 is FQGNSA. V was cut by 4 bases and J by 7 bases, with 10 bases left in between. The CDR3 runs to 12 residues. The CDR3 sequence is CASSSSRRTQYF. CDR3 nucleotides: TGTGCCAGCAGCTCCTCCCGTAGGACCCAGTACTTC.

This clonotype was detected ten times or more. The chain couples TRBV11-1 to TRBJ1-6, with TRBD1 matching over 8 bases. J lost 0 bases, V lost 6 bases, and 10 bases had no gene match. There are 18 residues in the CDR3. Germline CDR1 and CDR2: SGHAT and FQDESV (reference sequence). This CDR3 reads CASRGGTGIGSYNSPLHF. In nucleotides, the CDR3 is TGTGCCAGCAGGGGCGGGACAGGTATCGGCTCCTATAATTCACCCCTCCACTTT.

In its sample, this clonotype was seen many times. The rearrangement links TRBV27 to TRBJ1-6, with D unclear. This CDR3 is built from 14 residues. CDR1 is MNHEY and CDR2 is SMNVEV in the germline V gene (reference sequence). CDR3 sequence reads: CVSGNSAYNSPLHF. DNA for the CDR3: TGTGTATCGGGGAATTCTGCCTATAATTCACCCCTCCACTTT.

In its sample, this clonotype was seen many times. The chain couples TRBV20-1 to TRBJ1-5, with D possibly TRBD1 on 6 matching bases. This CDR3 spans 12 amino acids. The germline gives CDR1 DFQATT, CDR2 SNEGSKA (reference sequence). V was shortened by 3 bases and J by 11 bases, with 14 bases between the two germline ends. The CDR3 loop is CSASGQPPAQHF. CDR3 sequence (DNA): TGCAGTGCTAGTGGACAGCCTCCCGCCCAGCATTTT.

The CDR3 sequence is CSARRQGGTSYEQYF. The CDR3 DNA follows: TGCAGTGCTAGACGACAGGGGGGAACCTCCTACGAGCAGTACTTC. The rearrangement joins TRBV20-1 to TRBJ2-7, with 9 bases aligning to TRBD1. V was clipped by 2 bases and J by 0 bases; unmatched bases: 5. The CDR3 is 15 residues long. The germline V gene encodes CDR1 DFQATT and CDR2 SNEGSKA (reference sequence).

This clonotype was seen only a few times. V usage is TRBV11-2 and J usage is TRBJ2-2, with 8 bases matching TRBD1. Germline V gene sequence: CDR1 SGHAT, CDR2 FQNNGV. J was trimmed by 7 bases and V by 7 bases; bases with no gene match: 11. The CDR3 consists of 15 residues. This CDR3 reads CASKWGRGQNGELFF. The CDR3 bases are TGTGCCAGCAAATGGGGCAGGGGGCAGAACGGGGAGCTGTTTTTT.

The sample holds a few counts of this clonotype. V gene TRBV4-2 combines with J gene TRBJ2-1, with unresolved D. The CDR3 sequence is 13 residues long. V was pared by 0 bases and J by 9 bases, with 9 bases between. The V gene's germline CDR1 is LGHNA and CDR2 YNFKEQ. In DNA form, the CDR3 reads TGTGCCAGCAGCCAAGATTTGTGGGGTGAGCAGTTCTTC. Translated, it gives CASSQDLWGEQFF.

This clonotype came up a few times. The chain carries TRBV27 and TRBJ2-3; D possibly corresponds to TRBD2 (7 bases). Germline V gene data show CDR1 as MNHEY and CDR2 as SMNVEV (reference sequence). The CDR3 length is 17 residues. The germline V and J ends were trimmed by 5 bases and 3 bases, with 21 bases remaining between them. The CDR3 bases are TGTGCCAGCAGTCCTCACCCGGCGGGGGCAGTGACAGATACGCAGTATTTT. It encodes CASSPHPAGAVTDTQYF.

The table lists this clonotype with a few counts. The chain employs TRBV29-1 and TRBJ2-5; 12 nucleotides agree with TRBD2. This CDR3 comprises 17 residues. The V gene end was trimmed by 4 bases and the J gene end by 4 bases; junction bases not matched to a gene: 13. The germline gives CDR1 SQVTM, CDR2 ANQGSEA. The DNA for the CDR3 is TGCAGCGTTGGGCCGGGACTAGCGGGCGGACGGATAGAGACCCAGTACTTC. This codes for CSVGPGLAGGRIETQYF.